One sample yielded the 21 T cell receptor beta chains listed below, sequenced in a study of blood T cells in healthy people across ages. Primers used in a second PCR of about 6 to 11 cycles were a sample-barcoded 5' primer and a J-beta primer mix. TCRdb fed the 5' RACE reads into MiXCR, producing one record per CDR3 protein. Here the sample spans roughly 1.6 million distinct CDR3 sequences, 30% to 35% being singletons. Input material: blood. The receptors originated from a young woman in good health.

On this clonotype: A much larger clone lies one base from this, so it may be a read error. CDR3 loop: CSARDVGAGETQYF. The CDR3 DNA is TGCAGTGCTAGAGATGTGGGGGCTGGGGAGACCCAGTACTTC. The chain joins TRBV20-1 to TRBJ2-5, with a tentative D call TRBD1 (6 bases). Trimming took 0 bases from V and 5 from J, leaving 13 bases between them. Germline CDR1 DFQATT, CDR2 SNEGSKA (reference sequence). The CDR3 runs to 14 residues.

This chain links TRBV11-2 with TRBJ1-1; D is possibly TRBD1 (6 bases). The CDR3 consists of 14 residues. CDR1 and CDR2 from the germline V gene are SGHAT and FQNNGV. V was shortened by 3 bases and J by 4 bases, with 12 bases between the two germline ends. The CDR3 sequence: CASSLDGRGTEAFF. The CDR3 DNA reads as TGTGCCAGCAGCTTGGATGGCAGGGGCACTGAAGCTTTCTTT.

The chain joins TRBV12-3 or TRBV12-4 to TRBJ2-3; 8 nucleotides match TRBD2. The CDR3 consists of 16 residues. Trimming cost V 4 bases and J 4 bases; bases outside gene matches: 10. This CDR3 reads CASSSAPEAGADTQYF. CDR3 nucleotides: TGTGCCAGCAGTTCCGCCCCTGAAGCGGGGGCAGATACGCAGTATTTT.

In regard to this clonotype: At one end, the junction sequence differs from germline, possibly due to a read error. The chain uses TRBV25-1 and TRBJ2-3; no clear D gene. Germline-derived CDR1 and CDR2 are MGHDK and SYGVNS. This CDR3 is built from 12 residues. CDR3 residues: CACSESADTQYF. The CDR3 nucleotides are TGTGCCTGCAGTGAATCGGCAGATACGCAGTATTTT. The complete variable domain, with remaining parts taken from reference TRBV25-1 and TRBJ2-3, reads EADIYQTPRYLVIGTGKKITLECSQTMGHDKMYWYQQDPGMELHLIHYSYGVNSTEKGDLSSESTVSRIRTEHFPLTLESARPSHTSQYLCACSESADTQYFGPGTRLTVL.

This chain uses TRBV5-1 with TRBJ1-1, with D unresolved. Germline loops: CDR1 SGHRS, CDR2 YFSETQ. V was shortened by 0 bases and J by 5 bases, with 11 bases between the two germline ends. The CDR3 is 14 amino acids. CDR3 in amino acids: CASSLGSGETEAFF. In DNA form, the CDR3 reads TGCGCCAGCAGCTTGGGAAGTGGAGAGACTGAAGCTTTCTTT.

The chain carries TRBV6-1 and TRBJ2-1, with 10 bases identical to TRBD2. This CDR3 contains 14 residues. V lost 3 bases, J lost 8 bases, and 4 bases stayed unmatched. Germline loops: CDR1 MNHNS, CDR2 SASEGT. CDR3 DNA sequence: TGTGCCAGCAGTGACTTAGCGGGGGGACATGAGCAGTTCTTC. Its protein is CASSDLAGGHEQFF.

This clonotype was observed many times. The chain links TRBV29-1 to TRBJ2-1, with TRBD1 matching over 10 bases. This CDR3 is built from 15 residues. Germline V lookup: CDR1 SQVTM, CDR2 ANQGSEA. V lost 4 bases and J lost 4; bases outside the gene matches: 7. CDR3 in amino acids: CSVVGQGTAYNEQFF. The CDR3 DNA reads as TGCAGCGTTGTGGGACAGGGGACAGCATACAATGAGCAGTTCTTC.

This clonotype occurred a few times. The CDR3 loop reads CSVEAPGERADTQYF. CDR3 nucleotide sequence: TGCAGCGTTGAAGCGCCAGGGGAAAGGGCAGATACGCAGTATTTT. The chain joins TRBV29-1 to TRBJ2-3; tentatively, D is TRBD1 (6 bases). The germline V gene encodes CDR1 SQVTM and CDR2 ANQGSEA. V was clipped by 1 base and J by 4 bases, with 15 bases between them. This CDR3 is 15 amino acids long.

The J gene is TRBJ1-2, the V gene TRBV7-9; TRBD1 matches at 8 bases. Trimming at V came to 6 bases and at J to 0 bases, leaving 9 bases not matched to a gene. The CDR3 has 16 amino acids. CDR1 is SEHNR and CDR2 is FQNEAQ in the germline V gene (reference sequence). The CDR3 protein is CASSNTDRVTNYGYTF. The DNA for the CDR3 is TGTGCCAGCAGTAATACGGACAGGGTCACTAACTATGGCTACACCTTC.

The CDR3 spells CASSLHRSGRGETQYF. DNA for the CDR3: TGCGCCAGCAGCCTGCACAGGAGCGGGAGAGGAGAGACCCAGTACTTC. The chain recombines TRBV4-1 with TRBJ2-5, with 8 nucleotides matching TRBD2. The CDR3 length is 16 residues. V gave up 4 bases and J gave up 4 bases; unmatched junction bases: 11. Germline CDR1 is MGHRA and CDR2 is YSYEKL.

As regards this clonotype: One base away lies a much larger clone, so this may be a sequencing read error. The chain recombines TRBV20-1 with TRBJ2-1, with TRBD1 as a possible D gene (6 bases). V was trimmed by 6 bases and J by 9 bases, leaving 15 bases between them. The CDR3 consists of 12 residues. The germline V gene encodes CDR1 DFQATT and CDR2 SNEGSKA (reference sequence). The DNA for the CDR3 is TGCAGTGCAACTACAGGGTTAGGTGAGCAGTTCTTC. Translating gives CSATTGLGEQFF.

This clonotype came up a few times. The chain combines TRBV20-1 with TRBJ2-1, with 7 nucleotides matching TRBD2. CDR1 is DFQATT, CDR2 SNEGSKA, per germline (reference sequence). The ends lost 1 base at V and 0 bases at J; junction bases unmatched: 15. The CDR3 extends over 19 amino acids. The CDR3 region is CSARGLARSARSSYNEQFF. The DNA of the CDR3 is TGCAGTGCTAGAGGACTAGCCCGTTCCGCTCGGAGCTCCTACAATGAGCAGTTCTTC.

The rearrangement joins TRBV3-1 to TRBJ1-1; no clear D gene. The V end was cut by 0 bases, the J end by 1 base, with 6 bases between. Germline V gene data show CDR1 as LGHDT and CDR2 as YNNKEL (reference sequence). This CDR3 has 14 residues. The CDR3 spells CASSQEASNTEAFF. In nucleotides, the CDR3 is TGTGCCAGCAGCCAAGAGGCCTCGAACACTGAAGCTTTCTTT.

This clonotype was counted between two and nine times. V is TRBV11-2 and J is TRBJ2-1; tentatively, D is TRBD1 or TRBD2 (5 bases each). The germline V gene encodes CDR1 SGHAT and CDR2 FQNNGV. The CDR3 sequence is 17 residues long. V gave up 1 base and J gave up 5 bases, with 18 bases separating them. CDR3 bases: TGTGCCAGCAGCTTAGGTCCTTCCGGGACCATTGACAATGAGCAGTTCTTC. Translated: CASSLGPSGTIDNEQFF.

The chain employs TRBV4-1 and TRBJ1-4, with D perhaps TRBD1 (6 bases). Per germline, CDR1 MGHRA and CDR2 YSYEKL. V was clipped by 1 base and J by 5 bases, with 8 bases between them. This CDR3 has 14 amino acids. CDR3 DNA: TGCGCCAGCAGCCAAGCCGGACAGAATGAAAAACTGTTTTTT. Encoded protein: CASSQAGQNEKLFF.

This clonotype has only a few counts. V is TRBV5-5 and J is TRBJ2-2; D is unclear. Germline values: CDR1 SGHKS, CDR2 YYEKEE (reference sequence). With 0 bases removed from V and 4 bases from J, the gap between germline ends came to 10 bases. The CDR3 contains 15 residues. The CDR3 DNA reads as TGTGCCAGCAGCTTGGTTCCACGACCCACCGGGGAGCTGTTTTTT. Translating it yields CASSLVPRPTGELFF. The variable domain in full, with the rest retrieved from reference TRBV5-5 and TRBJ2-2, is DAGVTQSPTHLIKTRGQQVTLRCSPISGHKSVSWYQQVLGQGPQFIFQYYEKEERGRGNFPDRFSARQFPNYSSELNVNALLLGDSALYLCASSLVPRPTGELFFGEGSRLTVL.

This clonotype was counted between two and nine times. The rearrangement uses TRBV7-2 and TRBJ2-1; 16 nucleotides align to TRBD2. Trimming cost V 8 bases and J 9 bases; bases outside gene matches: 16. Germline values: CDR1 SGHTA, CDR2 FQGNSA. CDR3 length: 18 amino acids. CDR3 coding DNA: TGTGCCAGCCGCCAGCTAGAAGGGACTAGCGGGAGGGCCCGTGAGCAGTTCTTC. This translates into CASRQLEGTSGRAREQFF. Full variable domain (remainder filled in from reference TRBV7-2 and TRBJ2-1): GAGVSQSPSNKVTEKGKDVELRCDPISGHTALYWYRQSLGQGLEFLIYFQGNSAPDKSGLPSDRFSAERTGGSVSTLTIQRTQQEDSAVYLCASRQLEGTSGRAREQFFGPGTRLTVL.

Comments on this clonotype: One end of the junction fails to match germline, which may point to a read error. This rearrangement joins TRBV9 to TRBJ2-1; D remains unclear. Germline V CDR1 and CDR2: SGDLS, YYNGEE. The CDR3 is 12 amino acids. CDR3 loop: CTSSYLGNEQFF. CDR3 sequence (DNA): TGTACCAGCAGCTACCTTGGCAATGAGCAGTTCTTC. Drawing the rest from reference TRBV9 and TRBJ2-1, the complete variable domain is DSGVTQTPKHLITATGQRVTLRCSPRSGDLSVYWYQQSLDQGLQFLIQYYNGEERAKGNILERFSAQQFPDLHSELNLSSLELGDSALYFCTSSYLGNEQFFGPGTRLTVL.

V gene TRBV19 combines with J gene TRBJ1-5, with 7 bases lining up with TRBD1. V shed 4 bases and J 5 bases; nucleotides not matched to a gene: 11. The CDR3 has 16 amino acids. The germline gives CDR1 LNHDA, CDR2 SQIVND (reference sequence). The CDR3 bases are TGTGCCAGTAGTACCCGAGTCGACAGGGACGATCAGCCCCAGCATTTT. Protein product: CASSTRVDRDDQPQHF.

The genes are TRBV6-5 and TRBJ1-1; TRBD1 might be the D (6 bases). This CDR3 comprises 15 residues. CDR1 and CDR2 from the germline V gene are MNHEY and SVGAGI. Trimming stripped 0 bases from V and 3 bases from J, with 11 bases between. The CDR3 reads CASSYSDRLDTEAFF. CDR3 DNA: TGTGCCAGCAGTTACTCTGACAGGCTCGACACTGAAGCTTTCTTT.

This clonotype was picked up one time. This chain joins TRBV6-5 and TRBJ2-2; D remains unclear. The germline V and J ends were trimmed by 0 bases and 4 bases, with 9 bases remaining between them. The CDR3 runs to 15 residues. Germline V gene data show CDR1 as MNHEY and CDR2 as SVGAGI. The CDR3 DNA sequence: TGTGCCAGCAGTTACTCGCCCCAGCGCACCGGGGAGCTGTTTTTT. Encoded protein: CASSYSPQRTGELFF.